The present T cell receptor beta chain was sequenced within a study of blood T cell repertoires in COVID-19. About the study: PBMCs, B-cell-depleted T cells, or T cells were the source of the cDNA or gDNA that made up the material.

The CDR3 contains 16 residues. The germline CDR1 and CDR2 sequences are LGHNA and YNFKEQ. Trimming shortened V by 5 bases and J by 1 base, and 16 bases separated the two germline ends. Sequenced by immunoSEQ multiplex PCR; TCRdb stores in-frame clones only, minus some. The sample lists tens of thousands of clones; roughly nine tenths were seen once. The sequence was collected from a woman at least 80 years old with acute or convalescent COVID-19. The sample comprised peripheral blood. The chain has TRBV4-2 and TRBJ2-3; TRBD1 might be the D (5 bases). The CDR3 loop is CASSARQLAGTDTQYF. Here the CDR3 DNA reads TGTGCCAGCAGCGCGCGACAGTTGGCGGGCACAGATACGCAGTATTTT.